A single sample is the source of the 23 T cell receptor beta chains below, sequenced in a study of T cells in localized non-small cell lung cancer. TCRdb keeps only in-frame clones here, not all; method: immunoSEQ multiplex PCR. The table includes just under 35,000 clones, roughly 90% detected once. The material sequenced was peripheral blood mononuclear cells, taken before any cancer treatment. The receptor set was obtained from a female donor of 60 years or more with stage II lung adenocarcinoma.

The rearrangement joins TRBV5-6 to TRBJ1-1, with 7 bases aligning to TRBD1. CDR1 is SGHDT and CDR2 is YYEEEE in the germline V gene. The CDR3 is 14 amino acids. The V and J ends lost 4 bases and 2 bases, in that order; junction bases with no gene match: 5. The CDR3, as DNA: TGTGCCAGCAGCAGGGGGACAGCTAACACTGAAGCTTTCTTT. This sequence encodes CASSRGTANTEAFF.

The chain couples TRBV28 to TRBJ1-2, with D perhaps matching TRBD1 (5 bases). CDR3 length equals 12 residues. V lost 8 bases to trimming and J lost 5 bases, with 12 bases between them. Germline CDR1 and CDR2: MDHEN and SYDVKM. The CDR3 region is CASGARGYGYTF. DNA for the CDR3: TGTGCCAGCGGCGCTAGGGGATATGGCTACACCTTC.

This clone has just one count. V and J are TRBV5-1 and TRBJ1-1; no clear D gene. V was clipped by 0 bases and J by 8 bases, with 14 bases between them. This CDR3 spans 14 amino acids. Germline values: CDR1 SGHRS, CDR2 YFSETQ. As DNA, the CDR3 is TGCGCCAGCAGCTTGGCTGGCCGCGGGGAGGAAGCTTTCTTT. Protein: CASSLAGRGEEAFF. Supplemented by reference TRBV5-1 and TRBJ1-1, the full variable domain reads KAGVTQTPRYLIKTRGQQVTLSCSPISGHRSVSWYQQTPGQGLQFLFEYFSETQRNKGNFPGRFSGRQFSNSRSEMNVSTLELGDSALYLCASSLAGRGEEAFFGQGTRLTVV.

This clone was observed a single time. The rearrangement uses TRBV6-5 and TRBJ1-5; 7 nucleotides line up with TRBD1. V trimming: 4 bases; J trimming: 2 bases; junction bases outside the gene matches: 2. Per the germline V gene, CDR1 is MNHEY and CDR2 is SVGAGI. The CDR3 extends over 14 amino acids. This CDR3 reads CASSSTGGNQPQHF. DNA for the CDR3: TGTGCCAGCAGTTCAACAGGGGGCAATCAGCCCCAGCATTTT.

The chain joins TRBV11-2 to TRBJ2-7; 7 bases agree with TRBD1. Unmatched junction bases numbered 14, after V lost 5 bases and J lost 4 bases. The CDR3 length is 16 residues. Germline values: CDR1 SGHAT, CDR2 FQNNGV. This CDR3 reads CASSPPWVGGQYEQYF. In DNA form, the CDR3 reads TGTGCCAGCAGCCCTCCCTGGGTAGGGGGCCAGTACGAGCAGTACTTC.

The chain carries TRBV5-1 and TRBJ2-1; TRBD2 matches at 12 bases. This CDR3 has 15 residues. After removal of 3 bases from V and 4 bases from J, the junction contained 2 bases not matched to a gene. Germline CDR1 is SGHRS and CDR2 is YFSETQ. The CDR3 is CASSSGLAGYNEQFF. The CDR3 DNA is TGCGCCAGCAGCTCAGGACTAGCGGGGTACAATGAGCAGTTCTTC.

The chain recombines TRBV19 with TRBJ1-6, with 8 bases that match TRBD1. V lost 4 bases to trimming and J lost 6 bases; unmatched junction nucleotides: 5. This CDR3 is built from 15 residues. CDR1 is LNHDA and CDR2 is SQIVND in the germline V gene (reference sequence). Here the CDR3 DNA reads TGTGCCAGTAGTACGGTTGGACAGGGTAATTCACCCCTCCACTTT. Residues: CASSTVGQGNSPLHF.

This chain joins TRBV19 and TRBJ1-2; no firm D call. CDR1 LNHDA and CDR2 SQIVND come from the germline V gene (reference sequence). This CDR3 comprises 13 residues. V gave up 2 bases and J gave up 8 bases, with 12 bases separating them. The CDR3: CASSISTLEGYTF. The CDR3 region has the DNA TGTGCCAGTAGTATATCAACATTGGAAGGCTACACCTTC.

Only a few counts were recorded for this clone. The chain recombines TRBV29-1 with TRBJ1-1, with 8 bases lining up with TRBD1. The V segment lost 6 bases and the J segment 3 bases; nucleotides outside the gene matches: 6. The CDR3 sequence is 13 residues long. Looked up from germline, CDR1 is SQVTM and CDR2 is ANQGSEA. CDR3 residues: CSVDRAQYTEAFF. CDR3 nucleotides: TGCAGCGTGGACAGGGCACAGTACACTGAAGCTTTCTTT. Full variable domain (rest looked up from reference TRBV29-1 and TRBJ1-1): SAVISQKPSRDICQRGTSLTIQCQVDSQVTMMFWYRQQPGQSLTLIATANQGSEATYESGFVIDKFPISRPNLTFSTLTVSNMSPEDSSIYLCSVDRAQYTEAFFGQGTRLTVV.

The chain employs TRBV28 and TRBJ2-7; D uncertain. CDR1 is MDHEN and CDR2 is SYDVKM in the germline V gene. This CDR3 has 12 amino acids. V lost 3 bases to trimming and J lost 5 bases, with 8 bases between them. The CDR3 DNA reads TGTGCCAGCAGTTTTGGTCAGGACGAGCAGTACTTC. As protein: CASSFGQDEQYF.

This clone was counted a single time. The chain uses TRBV7-9 and TRBJ2-1, with 9 bases that match TRBD1. V was pared by 4 bases and J by 5 bases, with 3 bases of the junction left unmatched. CDR1 SEHNR and CDR2 FQNEAQ come from the germline V gene (reference sequence). The CDR3 is 14 residues long. This chain's CDR3 is CASSSGQGHNEQFF. The CDR3 DNA reads as TGTGCCAGCAGCTCGGGACAGGGACACAATGAGCAGTTCTTC. Supplemented by reference TRBV7-9 and TRBJ2-1, the full variable domain reads DTGVSQNPRHKITKRGQNVTFRCDPISEHNRLYWYRQTLGQGPEFLTYFQNEAQLEKSRLLSDRFSAERPKGSFSTLEIQRTEQGDSAMYLCASSSGQGHNEQFFGPGTRLTVL.

This chain links TRBV28 with TRBJ1-2; 7 bases map to TRBD1. The CDR3 totals 13 residues. With V trimmed by 4 bases and J by 4 bases, 3 bases remained unmatched. Germline assignment: CDR1 MDHEN and CDR2 SYDVKM. The CDR3 sequence: CASSSTGPYGYTF. The CDR3 coding sequence is TGTGCCAGCAGTTCGACAGGGCCCTATGGCTACACCTTC.

This clone was detected only once. The CDR3 DNA follows: TGTGCCAGCAGTGAAGCGCGGGGTGGGACCAAAAACATTCAGTACTTC. Amino acids: CASSEARGGTKNIQYF. The V call is TRBV6-1, the J call TRBJ2-4; weak D call: TRBD2 (6 bases). The CDR3 covers 16 residues. Germline V gene sequence: CDR1 MNHNS, CDR2 SASEGT. The V end lost 0 bases, the J end lost 2 bases, and 11 bases lay between the germline ends.

The chain employs TRBV15 and TRBJ2-5; 7 bases agree with TRBD2. The ends lost 3 bases at V and 4 bases at J; junction bases unmatched: 2. The CDR3 sequence is 13 residues long. Germline loops: CDR1 LNHNV, CDR2 YYDKDF (reference sequence). Here the CDR3 reads CATSRGEGETQYF. The CDR3 coding sequence is TGTGCCACCAGCAGGGGGGAGGGAGAGACCCAGTACTTC. The full variable domain, in which reference TRBV15 and TRBJ2-5 provide the parts outside the CDR3, is DAMVIQNPRYQVTQFGKPVTLSCSQTLNHNVMYWYQQKSSQAPKLLFHYYDKDFNNEADTPDNFQSRRPNTSFCFLDIRSPGLGDTAMYLCATSRGEGETQYFGPGTRLLVL.

This rearrangement joins TRBV19 to TRBJ2-7, with a possible D match to TRBD1 (5 bases). With 8 bases removed from V and 5 bases from J, the gap between germline ends came to 13 bases. CDR3 length: 12 amino acids. Germline CDR1 LNHDA, CDR2 SQIVND (reference sequence). CDR3 sequence reads: CASGQGINEQYF. DNA of the CDR3: TGTGCCAGTGGGCAGGGAATCAACGAGCAGTACTTC.

The chain couples TRBV19 to TRBJ2-1; D possibly uses TRBD1 or TRBD2 (5 bases each). CDR1 and CDR2 from the germline V gene are LNHDA and SQIVND (reference sequence). The CDR3 sequence is 18 residues long. V gave up 5 bases and J gave up 0 bases, with 20 bases separating them. CDR3 coding DNA: TGTGCCAGTAGTCCACACGTAGGGGCAGGGAGCTCCTACAATGAGCAGTTCTTC. Translated, it gives CASSPHVGAGSSYNEQFF.

This clone was recorded once. V gene TRBV6-1 combines with J gene TRBJ1-4; perhaps TRBD1 as D (5 bases). The CDR3 is made up of 14 amino acids. The germline gives CDR1 MNHNS, CDR2 SASEGT. Trimming took off 7 bases at V and 2 bases at J, with 11 bases between the two ends. The CDR3 DNA sequence: TGTGCCAGCATCTGGAGGGGCACTAATGAAAAACTGTTTTTT. It encodes CASIWRGTNEKLFF.

The rearrangement links TRBV5-5 to TRBJ1-6, with D perhaps matching TRBD1 (5 bases). V lost 5 bases and J 5 bases, leaving 17 bases between the germline ends. From germline, CDR1 is SGHKS and CDR2 YYEKEE (reference sequence). The CDR3 extends over 16 amino acids. The CDR3 bases are TGTGCCAGCAGTCCTACGCAGGGTGCCAATAATTCACCCCTCCACTTT. It specifies CASSPTQGANNSPLHF.

The chain links TRBV30 to TRBJ1-1; D perhaps matches TRBD1 (6 bases). The germline V gene has CDR1 GTSNPN and CDR2 SVGIG (reference sequence). The germline V and J ends were trimmed by 3 bases and 2 bases, with 10 bases remaining between them. This CDR3 has 13 amino acids. The CDR3 region is CAWSPGTNTEAFF. The CDR3, as DNA: TGTGCCTGGAGCCCCGGGACAAACACTGAAGCTTTCTTT.

V gene TRBV25-1 combines with J gene TRBJ1-2; D is perhaps TRBD1 (5 bases). The germline gives CDR1 MGHDK, CDR2 SYGVNS. The V end lost 4 bases, the J end lost 4 bases, and 13 bases lay between the germline ends. The CDR3 has 14 residues. The CDR3 DNA reads TGTGCCAGCAGTGTTCCGGGACTCCTCTATGGCTACACCTTC. Its protein product is CASSVPGLLYGYTF.

This sequence joins TRBV6-6 and TRBJ2-7, with TRBD2 matching 10 bases. CDR3 length: 15 residues. Germline trimming cut 2 bases from V and 3 bases from J; bases unmatched to any gene: 4. The germline gives CDR1 MNHNY, CDR2 SVGAGI (reference sequence). The CDR3 loop is CASSYIPSGSYEQYF. The CDR3 nucleotides are TGTGCCAGCAGTTACATTCCTAGCGGGAGCTACGAGCAGTACTTC.

The chain uses TRBV7-6 and TRBJ1-2; D might be TRBD1 (5 bases). V dropped 5 bases and J dropped 4 bases, with 17 bases sitting between them. There are 15 residues in the CDR3. Germline-derived CDR1 and CDR2 are SGHVS and FNYEAQ. CDR3 protein: CASSPFTGGGYGYTF. DNA of the CDR3: TGTGCCAGCAGCCCATTTACGGGGGGGGGCTATGGCTACACCTTC.

J is TRBJ1-6 and V is TRBV4-2; D might be TRBD1 (6 bases). Looked up from germline, CDR1 is LGHNA and CDR2 is YNFKEQ. CDR3 length: 14 residues. V was clipped by 0 bases and J by 10 bases, with 10 bases between them. The chain's CDR3 is CASSQEQGRSPLHF. The CDR3 nucleotides read TGTGCCAGCAGCCAAGAACAGGGCAGGTCACCCCTCCACTTT.